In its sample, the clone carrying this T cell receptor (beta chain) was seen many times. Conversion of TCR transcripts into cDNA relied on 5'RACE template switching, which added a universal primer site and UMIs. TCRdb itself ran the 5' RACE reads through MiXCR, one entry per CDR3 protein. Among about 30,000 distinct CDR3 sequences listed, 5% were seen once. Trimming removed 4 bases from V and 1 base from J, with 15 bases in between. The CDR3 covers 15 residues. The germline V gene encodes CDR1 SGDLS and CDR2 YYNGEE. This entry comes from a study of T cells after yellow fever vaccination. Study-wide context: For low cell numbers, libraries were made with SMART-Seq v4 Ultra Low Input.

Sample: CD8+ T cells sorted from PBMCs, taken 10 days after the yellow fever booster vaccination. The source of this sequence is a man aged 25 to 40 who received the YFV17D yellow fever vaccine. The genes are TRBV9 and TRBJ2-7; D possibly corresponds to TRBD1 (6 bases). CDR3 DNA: TGTGCCAGCAGCCCCAGCCCCCAGGGGTCCTACGAGCAGTACTTC. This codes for CASSPSPQGSYEQYF.